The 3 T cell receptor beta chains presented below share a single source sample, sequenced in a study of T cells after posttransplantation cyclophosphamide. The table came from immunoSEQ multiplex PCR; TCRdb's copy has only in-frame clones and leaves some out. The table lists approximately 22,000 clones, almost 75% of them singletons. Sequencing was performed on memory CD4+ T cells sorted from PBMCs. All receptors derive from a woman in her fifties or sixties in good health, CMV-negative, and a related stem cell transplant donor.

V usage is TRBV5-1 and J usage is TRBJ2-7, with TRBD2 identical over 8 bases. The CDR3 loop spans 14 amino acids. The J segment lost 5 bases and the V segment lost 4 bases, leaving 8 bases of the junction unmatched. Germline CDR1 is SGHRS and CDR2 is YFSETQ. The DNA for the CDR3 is TGCGCCAGCAGCAATAGCGGGGAAGGGGACGAGCAGTACTTC. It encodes CASSNSGEGDEQYF.

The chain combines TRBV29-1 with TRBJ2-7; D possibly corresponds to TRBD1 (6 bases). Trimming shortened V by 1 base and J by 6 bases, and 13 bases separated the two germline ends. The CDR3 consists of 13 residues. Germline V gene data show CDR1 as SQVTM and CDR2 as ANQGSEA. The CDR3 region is CSVEATGFREQYF. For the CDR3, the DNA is TGCAGCGTTGAAGCTACAGGGTTTCGCGAGCAGTACTTC.

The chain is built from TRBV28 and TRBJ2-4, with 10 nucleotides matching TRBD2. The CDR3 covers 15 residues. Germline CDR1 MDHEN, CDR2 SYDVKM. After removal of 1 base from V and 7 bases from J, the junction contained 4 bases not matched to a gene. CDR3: CASSLLAGGRNIQYF. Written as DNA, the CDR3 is TGTGCCAGCAGTTTATTAGCGGGGGGACGGAACATTCAGTACTTC.